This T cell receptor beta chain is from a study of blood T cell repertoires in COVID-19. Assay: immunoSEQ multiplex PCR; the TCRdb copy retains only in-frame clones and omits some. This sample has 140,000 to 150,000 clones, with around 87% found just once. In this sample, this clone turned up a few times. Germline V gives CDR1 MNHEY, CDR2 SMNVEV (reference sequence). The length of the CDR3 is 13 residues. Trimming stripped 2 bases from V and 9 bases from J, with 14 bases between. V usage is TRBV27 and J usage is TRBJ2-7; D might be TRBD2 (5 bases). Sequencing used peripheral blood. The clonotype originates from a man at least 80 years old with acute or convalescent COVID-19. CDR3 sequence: CASSLGETLGQYF. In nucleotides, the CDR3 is TGTGCCAGCAGTTTAGGGGAGACCCTCGGGCAGTACTTC.